The 27 T cell receptor beta chains in this list originate from one sample, sequenced in a study of CD8+ T cells in alopecia areata. Investigators isolated RNA and reverse transcribed it into cDNA to act as the sequencing template. Here immunoSEQ multiplex PCR was the method, and the copy in TCRdb shows in-frame clones only, minus some. The sample shows around 82,000 clones, roughly 47% of them seen only once. The sample was NKG2D-high CD8+ T cells sorted from blood. The receptors were gathered from a human donor with alopecia areata.

This chain joins TRBV4-1 and TRBJ1-5; weak D call: TRBD1 (5 bases). Germline V CDR1 and CDR2: MGHRA, YSYEKL. V lost 2 bases and J 12 bases, leaving 17 bases between the germline ends. The CDR3 runs 14 residues. The CDR3 DNA sequence: TGCGCCAGCAGCCAAAGGGACGGCCCCTCCGACCAGCATTTT. Amino acids: CASSQRDGPSDQHF.

The chain employs TRBV4-1 and TRBJ1-2, with a weak D call TRBD1 (5 bases). The length of the CDR3 is 15 residues. V lost 5 bases and J lost 2, with 15 bases in between. Germline CDR1 MGHRA, CDR2 YSYEKL. This chain's CDR3 is CASSGEARGNYGYTF. The CDR3 region has the DNA TGCGCCAGCAGCGGGGAGGCACGGGGGAACTATGGCTACACCTTC.

The genes are TRBV7-9 and TRBJ1-2; perhaps TRBD1 as D (6 bases). Germline assignment: CDR1 SEHNR and CDR2 FQNEAQ (reference sequence). Trimming removed 3 bases at V and 2 bases at J, with 16 bases between. The CDR3 totals 16 residues. The CDR3 is CASSFTPMQGNYGYTF. The DNA for the CDR3 is TGTGCCAGCAGCTTTACGCCCATGCAGGGGAACTATGGCTACACCTTC.

This clone was counted between two and nine times. This chain connects TRBV28 to TRBJ1-2; perhaps TRBD1 as D (5 bases). Germline values: CDR1 MDHEN, CDR2 SYDVKM. The CDR3 runs 12 residues. Trimming removed 1 base from V and 6 bases from J, with 6 bases in between. The CDR3 spells CASSLSGNGYTF. The DNA of the CDR3 is TGTGCCAGCAGTTTATCAGGGAATGGCTACACCTTC.

The J gene is TRBJ2-5, the V gene TRBV28; D gene unclear. CDR3 length: 14 residues. Deletions cut 6 bases from V and 5 bases from J, with 16 bases between. Looked up from germline, CDR1 is MDHEN and CDR2 is SYDVKM. CDR3 in DNA: TGTGCCAGCAGGCCAGCGACCGAAGGGGAGACCCAGTACTTC. It translates to CASRPATEGETQYF.

This clone was found a few times. This chain joins TRBV21-1 and TRBJ1-1. TRBV21-1 is given as a pseudogene. The CDR3 covers 15 residues. The CDR3 sequence: CASSNSQLTRTEAFF. The CDR3 DNA reads as TGTGCCAGCAGCAACAGTCAACTCACGCGAACTGAAGCTTTCTTT.

As concerns this clone: At one boundary the junction diverges from the germline segment, which might be a read error. This chain uses TRBV28 with TRBJ1-1; no clear D gene. There are 11 residues in the CDR3. CDR1 and CDR2 from the germline V gene are MDHEN and SYDVKM. For the CDR3, the DNA is TGTGCCAGCAGTTTCCTTGGGCCCCACGACTTT. This sequence encodes CASSFLGPHDF.

The rearrangement uses TRBV5-4 and TRBJ2-5; D ambiguous. The CDR3 runs 14 residues. Per the germline V gene, CDR1 is SGHNT and CDR2 is YYREEE (reference sequence). Trimming stripped 4 bases from V and 5 bases from J, with 15 bases between. The DNA of the CDR3 is TGTGCCAGCAGCCTATCTTCACTGAGGGAGACCCAGTACTTC. Encoded protein: CASSLSSLRETQYF.

This clone was observed a few times. V usage is TRBV14 and J usage is TRBJ1-1; no definite D call. This CDR3 has 12 amino acids. Germline assignment: CDR1 SGHDN and CDR2 FVKESK. Trimming left V 4 bases short and J 5 bases short, with 8 bases between. The CDR3 nucleotides read TGTGCCAGCAGCCTAACTTTGACTGAAGCTTTCTTT. Translating gives CASSLTLTEAFF.

This chain links TRBV7-6 with TRBJ2-3; TRBD1 is a possible D gene (6 bases). Germline lookup yields CDR1 SGHVS and CDR2 FNYEAQ. The CDR3 is made up of 15 amino acids. Trimming took off 0 bases at V and 2 bases at J, with 9 bases between the two ends. Here the CDR3 reads CASSLAQGHTDTQYF. The DNA for the CDR3 is TGTGCCAGCAGCTTAGCACAGGGCCACACAGATACGCAGTATTTT.

The V call is TRBV29-1, the J call TRBJ2-5; TRBD2 agrees at 8 bases. V lost 6 bases, J lost 2 bases, and 8 bases stayed unmatched. CDR1 and CDR2 (germline): SQVTM, ANQGSEA. CDR3 size: 14 residues. CDR3 coding DNA: TGCAGCGTCCGTCGTAGCGGGGTGCAAGAGACCCAGTACTTC. Encoded protein: CSVRRSGVQETQYF. The full variable domain, in which reference TRBV29-1 and TRBJ2-5 provide the parts outside the CDR3, is SAVISQKPSRDICQRGTSLTIQCQVDSQVTMMFWYRQQPGQSLTLIATANQGSEATYESGFVIDKFPISRPNLTFSTLTVSNMSPEDSSIYLCSVRRSGVQETQYFGPGTRLLVL.

The chain links TRBV27 to TRBJ2-5; 9 bases match TRBD2. Germline values: CDR1 MNHEY, CDR2 SMNVEV (reference sequence). There are 14 residues in the CDR3. The V and J ends lost 3 bases and 4 bases, in that order; junction bases with no gene match: 3. The CDR3: CASSFAGGGETQYF. The CDR3 nucleotides are TGTGCCAGCAGTTTTGCGGGGGGGGGAGAGACCCAGTACTTC.

The chain carries TRBV28 and TRBJ2-1; 9 bases are a match to TRBD2. The V segment lost 2 bases and the J segment 6 bases; nucleotides outside the gene matches: 8. This CDR3 contains 16 residues. Germline CDR1 reads MDHEN; CDR2 reads SYDVKM. The CDR3 DNA sequence: TGTGCCAGCAGTTTAGTTTTGCGGGGGGGTTCCAATGAGCAGTTCTTC. Protein sequence: CASSLVLRGGSNEQFF.

J is TRBJ2-5 and V is TRBV30, with a possible D match to TRBD1 (5 bases). The germline gives CDR1 GTSNPN, CDR2 SVGIG (reference sequence). CDR3 length: 14 residues. V was clipped by 3 bases and J by 5 bases, with 16 bases between them. In nucleotides, the CDR3 is TGTGCCTGGAGCCCAGGGCTAGGCCACGAGACCCAGTACTTC. Its translation: CAWSPGLGHETQYF. Drawing the rest from reference TRBV30 and TRBJ2-5, the complete variable domain is SQTIHQWPATLVQPVGSPLSLECTVEGTSNPNLYWYRQAAGRGLQLLFYSVGIGQISSEVPQNLSASRPQDRQFILSSKKLLLSDSGFYLCAWSPGLGHETQYFGPGTRLLVL.

This chain uses TRBV14 with TRBJ2-3; unclear D gene. The CDR3 extends over 14 amino acids. CDR1 and CDR2 (germline): SGHDN, FVKESK. V dropped 2 bases and J dropped 2 bases, with 8 bases sitting between them. CDR3 DNA sequence: TGTGCCAGCAGCCAACTAGATCTCACAGATACGCAGTATTTT. Residues: CASSQLDLTDTQYF.

V usage is TRBV13 and J usage is TRBJ2-1, with D possibly matching TRBD1 (6 bases). Germline-derived CDR1 and CDR2 are PRHDT and FYEKMQ (reference sequence). The CDR3 is 15 amino acids. V lost 5 bases and J 2 bases, leaving 13 bases between the germline ends. The CDR3 spells CASSPQGSAYNEQFF. The CDR3 DNA is TGTGCCAGCAGCCCCCAGGGGAGTGCCTACAATGAGCAGTTCTTC.

In this sample, this clone turned up a few times. V is TRBV28 and J is TRBJ2-2, with 7 bases matching TRBD1. The germline CDR1 and CDR2 sequences are MDHEN and SYDVKM. The CDR3 loop spans 14 amino acids. V lost 9 bases, J lost 2 bases, and 6 bases stayed unmatched. CDR3 sequence (DNA): TGTGCCAGTGTCGGGACAGAAAACACCGGGGAGCTGTTTTTT. Translated: CASVGTENTGELFF.

This chain uses TRBV29-1 with TRBJ2-5; D remains unclear. TRBJ2-7 explains the end of the DNA better; the J call may be wrong. The CDR3 loop spans 10 amino acids. Germline CDR1 SQVTM, CDR2 ANQGSEA. CDR3 sequence (DNA): TGCAGCGTTGTCCGTGGCGAGCAGTACTTC. Translated, it gives CSVVRGEQYF.

This clone is labeled as large. The chain is built from TRBV18 and TRBJ2-7; D call uncertain. The CDR3 has 14 amino acids. Germline loops: CDR1 KGHSH, CDR2 LQKENI. V lost 3 bases and J 2 bases, leaving 11 bases between the germline ends. The CDR3 region has the DNA TGTGCCAGCTCACCCTGGCGATGGGCCTACGAGCAGTACTTC. It is translated as CASSPWRWAYEQYF. Together with reference TRBV18 and TRBJ2-7, the CDR3 gives the full variable domain: NAGVMQNPRHLVRRRGQEARLRCSPMKGHSHVYWYRQLPEEGLKFMVYLQKENIIDESGMPKERFSAEFPKEGPSILRIQQVVRGDSAAYFCASSPWRWAYEQYFGPGTRLTVT.

CDR3 coding DNA: TGTGCCAGCAGCTTTAGTGGGGATACGCAGTATTTT. Translating gives CASSFSGDTQYF. The chain links TRBV5-4 to TRBJ2-3; D not certain. The CDR3 contains 12 residues. Trimming took off 2 bases at V and 6 bases at J, with 7 bases between the two ends. Germline CDR1 reads SGHNT; CDR2 reads YYREEE (reference sequence).

This chain links TRBV30 with TRBJ1-5; D is perhaps TRBD1 (5 bases). CDR3 size: 13 residues. Germline V gene data show CDR1 as GTSNPN and CDR2 as SVGIG (reference sequence). The germline V and J ends were trimmed by 5 bases and 0 bases, with 8 bases remaining between them. The CDR3 loop is CAWGGGSNQPQHF. CDR3 sequence (DNA): TGTGCCTGGGGCGGGGGTAGCAATCAGCCCCAGCATTTT.

This clone turned up a few times. The gene calls are TRBV28 and TRBJ2-5; no reliable D call. V was shortened by 6 bases and J by 2 bases, with 10 bases between the two germline ends. The CDR3 sequence is 13 residues long. Germline values: CDR1 MDHEN, CDR2 SYDVKM. CDR3 bases: TGTGCCAGCAGCCAGATTTCACAAGAGACCCAGTACTTC. It translates to CASSQISQETQYF.

In its sample, this clone was seen a few times. This sequence joins TRBV29-1 and TRBJ2-1, with D possibly being TRBD2 (6 bases). Trimming took off 6 bases at V and 7 bases at J, with 16 bases between the two ends. Germline lookup yields CDR1 SQVTM and CDR2 ANQGSEA. CDR3 length: 13 amino acids. CDR3 sequence (DNA): TGCAGCGTCGATCTTCGGAGCGGGAATGAGCAGTTCTTC. It yields the protein CSVDLRSGNEQFF.

The chain couples TRBV29-1 to TRBJ1-1, with D unclear. Looked up from germline, CDR1 is SQVTM and CDR2 is ANQGSEA. The CDR3 has 13 amino acids. The V end was cut by 4 bases, the J end by 0 bases, with 9 bases between. CDR3 loop: CSVGQEVNTEAFF. Here the CDR3 DNA reads TGCAGCGTTGGGCAGGAGGTGAACACTGAAGCTTTCTTT. Combining the CDR3 with reference TRBV29-1 and TRBJ1-1 gives the whole variable domain SAVISQKPSRDICQRGTSLTIQCQVDSQVTMMFWYRQQPGQSLTLIATANQGSEATYESGFVIDKFPISRPNLTFSTLTVSNMSPEDSSIYLCSVGQEVNTEAFFGQGTRLTVV.

This rearrangement joins TRBV5-6 to TRBJ1-1; D is undetermined. The CDR3 is made up of 12 amino acids. In germline, CDR1 is SGHDT, CDR2 YYEEEE. The V gene lost 0 bases and the J gene lost 7 bases, with 7 bases spanning the gap. The CDR3 loop is CASSLGPDEAFF. CDR3 bases: TGTGCCAGCAGCTTGGGGCCGGATGAAGCTTTCTTT.

This chain links TRBV25-1 with TRBJ2-1; D may correspond to TRBD1 or TRBD2 (5 bases each). The germline V gene encodes CDR1 MGHDK and CDR2 SYGVNS. The V gene lost 8 bases and the J gene lost 5 bases, with 13 bases spanning the gap. The CDR3 length is 13 residues. CDR3 sequence: CASALGTHNEQFF. The CDR3 nucleotides are TGTGCCAGCGCCCTTGGGACCCACAATGAGCAGTTCTTC. Full variable domain (missing parts from reference TRBV25-1 and TRBJ2-1): EADIYQTPRYLVIGTGKKITLECSQTMGHDKMYWYQQDPGMELHLIHYSYGVNSTEKGDLSSESTVSRIRTEHFPLTLESARPSHTSQYLCASALGTHNEQFFGPGTRLTVL.

V is TRBV5-4 and J is TRBJ2-7; D possibly matches TRBD1 or TRBD2 (5 bases each). Germline V CDR1 and CDR2: SGHNT, YYREEE (reference sequence). CDR3 length: 14 residues. Trimming cost V 2 bases and J 1 base, with 10 bases left between them. CDR3 region: CASSFGTSSYEQYF. The CDR3 DNA sequence: TGTGCCAGCAGCTTCGGGACGTCGTCCTACGAGCAGTACTTC.